This TCR beta chain was observed in a study of T cells after yellow fever vaccination. Making TCR cDNA involved 5'RACE template switching, which added UMIs and a universal primer site. Via MiXCR, TCRdb re-called the 5' RACE reads, giving one row per CDR3 protein. The sample holds about 320,000 distinct CDR3 sequences, approximately 12% seen once. Trimming removed 1 base at V and 2 bases at J, with 5 bases between. Germline-derived CDR1 and CDR2 are DFQATT and SNEGSKA (reference sequence). The CDR3 is 12 residues long. Concerning this clonotype itself: Its antigen is unidentified.

Notes on the study in general: Abundant contaminating clonotypes from the bulk population could appear in FACS-sorted repertoires.

Sequenced here: CD4+ T cells sorted from PBMCs, sampled 45 days after the yellow fever booster vaccination. The chain couples TRBV20-1 to TRBJ1-1; D not resolved. The clonotype was recovered from a man in his late teens or twenties who received the YFV17D yellow fever vaccine. CDR3 residues: CSARVPNTEAFF. In nucleotides, the CDR3 is TGCAGTGCTAGAGTTCCCAACACTGAAGCTTTCTTT.